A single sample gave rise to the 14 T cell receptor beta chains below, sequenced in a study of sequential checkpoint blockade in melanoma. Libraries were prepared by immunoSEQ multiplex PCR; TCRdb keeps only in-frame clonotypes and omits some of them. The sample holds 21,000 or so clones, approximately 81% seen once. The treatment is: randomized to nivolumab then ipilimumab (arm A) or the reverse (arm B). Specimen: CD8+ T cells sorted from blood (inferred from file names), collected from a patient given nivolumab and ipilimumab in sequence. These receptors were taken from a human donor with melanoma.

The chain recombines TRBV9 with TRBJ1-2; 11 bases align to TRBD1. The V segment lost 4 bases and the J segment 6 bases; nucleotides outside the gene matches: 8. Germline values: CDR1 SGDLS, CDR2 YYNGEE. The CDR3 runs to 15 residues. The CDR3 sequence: CASSPRTGGLNGYTF. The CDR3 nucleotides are TGTGCCAGCAGCCCGCGGACAGGGGGCCTTAATGGCTACACCTTC. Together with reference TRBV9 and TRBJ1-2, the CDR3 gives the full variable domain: DSGVTQTPKHLITATGQRVTLRCSPRSGDLSVYWYQQSLDQGLQFLIQYYNGEERAKGNILERFSAQQFPDLHSELNLSSLELGDSALYFCASSPRTGGLNGYTFGSGTRLTVV.

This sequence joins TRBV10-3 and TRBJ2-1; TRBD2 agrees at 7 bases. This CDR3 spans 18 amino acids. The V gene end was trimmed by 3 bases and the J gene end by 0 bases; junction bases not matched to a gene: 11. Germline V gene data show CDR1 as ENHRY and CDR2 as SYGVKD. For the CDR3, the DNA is TGTGCCATCAGTGACCTTTTGTCGGGGGGTAGCTCCTACAATGAGCAGTTCTTC. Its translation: CAISDLLSGGSSYNEQFF.

This CDR3 is CASSMREETTGELFF. CDR3 sequence (DNA): TGTGCCAGTAGTATGCGGGAGGAAACCACCGGGGAGCTGTTTTTT. The rearrangement joins TRBV19 to TRBJ2-2; 8 bases are shared with TRBD2. Germline V gene sequence: CDR1 LNHDA, CDR2 SQIVND (reference sequence). The junction had 4 bases not matched to a gene; V was cut back by 3 bases and J by 4 bases. The CDR3 runs to 15 residues.

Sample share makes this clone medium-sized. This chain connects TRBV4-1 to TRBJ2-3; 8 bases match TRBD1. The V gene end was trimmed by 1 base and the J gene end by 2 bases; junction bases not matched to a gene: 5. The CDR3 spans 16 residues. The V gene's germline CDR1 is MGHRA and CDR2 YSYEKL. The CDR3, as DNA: TGCGCCAGCAGCCAAGCGCGGGACAGGTACACAGATACGCAGTATTTT. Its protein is CASSQARDRYTDTQYF.

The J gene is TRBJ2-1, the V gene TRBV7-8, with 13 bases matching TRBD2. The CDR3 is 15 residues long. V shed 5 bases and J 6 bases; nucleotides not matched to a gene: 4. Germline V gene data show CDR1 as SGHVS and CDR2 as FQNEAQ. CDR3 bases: TGTGCCAGCAGCGTACTAGCGGGGGGGCCCAATGAGCAGTTCTTC. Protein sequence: CASSVLAGGPNEQFF.

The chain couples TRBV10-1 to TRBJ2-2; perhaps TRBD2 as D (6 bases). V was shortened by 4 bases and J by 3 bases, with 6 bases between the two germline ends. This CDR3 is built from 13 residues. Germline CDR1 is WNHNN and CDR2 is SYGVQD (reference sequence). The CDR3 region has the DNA TGCGCCAGCAGTGGGAGGGACACCGGGGAGCTGTTTTTT. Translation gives CASSGRDTGELFF.

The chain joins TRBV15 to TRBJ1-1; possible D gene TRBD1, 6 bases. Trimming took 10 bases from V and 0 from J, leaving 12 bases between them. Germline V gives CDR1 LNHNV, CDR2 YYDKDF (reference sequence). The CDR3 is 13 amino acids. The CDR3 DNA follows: TGTGCCATTAAGGGACAAATGAACACTGAAGCTTTCTTT. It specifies CAIKGQMNTEAFF. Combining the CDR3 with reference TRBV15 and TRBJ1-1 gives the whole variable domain DAMVIQNPRYQVTQFGKPVTLSCSQTLNHNVMYWYQQKSSQAPKLLFHYYDKDFNNEADTPDNFQSRRPNTSFCFLDIRSPGLGDTAMYLCAIKGQMNTEAFFGQGTRLTVV.

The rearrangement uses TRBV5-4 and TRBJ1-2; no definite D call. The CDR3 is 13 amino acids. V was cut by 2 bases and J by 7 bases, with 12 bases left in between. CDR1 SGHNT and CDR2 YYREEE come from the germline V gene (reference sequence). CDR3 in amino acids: CASSFRGGFGYTF. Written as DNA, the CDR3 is TGTGCCAGCAGCTTCCGGGGAGGGTTTGGCTACACCTTC.

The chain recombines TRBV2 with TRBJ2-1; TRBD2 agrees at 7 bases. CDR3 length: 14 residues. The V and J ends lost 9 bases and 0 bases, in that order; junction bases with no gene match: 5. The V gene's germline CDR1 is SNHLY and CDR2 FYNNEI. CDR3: CARAAGLSYNEQFF. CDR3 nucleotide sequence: TGTGCCAGGGCAGCGGGGCTCTCCTACAATGAGCAGTTCTTC.

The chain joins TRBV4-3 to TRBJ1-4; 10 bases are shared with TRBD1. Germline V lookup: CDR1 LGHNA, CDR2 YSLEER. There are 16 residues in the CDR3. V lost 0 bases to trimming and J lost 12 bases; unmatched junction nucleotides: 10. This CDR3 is CASSQDIGQGVMELFF. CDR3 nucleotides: TGCGCCAGCAGCCAAGATATCGGACAGGGGGTGATGGAACTGTTTTTT.

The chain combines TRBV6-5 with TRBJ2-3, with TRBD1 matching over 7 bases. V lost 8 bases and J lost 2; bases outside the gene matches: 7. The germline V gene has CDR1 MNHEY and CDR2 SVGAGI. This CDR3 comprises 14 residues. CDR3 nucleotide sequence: TGTGCCAGCGCACCGGGACAGCACACAGATACGCAGTATTTT. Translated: CASAPGQHTDTQYF.

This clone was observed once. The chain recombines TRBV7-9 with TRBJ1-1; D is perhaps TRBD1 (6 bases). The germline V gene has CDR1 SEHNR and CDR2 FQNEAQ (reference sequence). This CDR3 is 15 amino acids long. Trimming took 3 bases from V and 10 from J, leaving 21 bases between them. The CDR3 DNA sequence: TGTGCCAGCAGCTTCACGTTACAGGGAATACATGGAGCTTTCTTT. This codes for CASSFTLQGIHGAFF.

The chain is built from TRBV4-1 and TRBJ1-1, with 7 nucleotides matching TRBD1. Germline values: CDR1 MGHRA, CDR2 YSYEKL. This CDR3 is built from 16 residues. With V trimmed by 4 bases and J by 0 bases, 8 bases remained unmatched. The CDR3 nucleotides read TGCGCCAGCAGCCCCCACCAGGGACAGTTGAACACTGAAGCTTTCTTT. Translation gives CASSPHQGQLNTEAFF.

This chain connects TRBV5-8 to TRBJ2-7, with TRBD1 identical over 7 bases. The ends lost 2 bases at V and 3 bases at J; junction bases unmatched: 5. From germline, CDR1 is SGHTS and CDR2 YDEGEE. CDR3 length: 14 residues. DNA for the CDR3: TGTGCCAGCAGCTTACAGGGGAATAACTACGAGCAGTACTTC. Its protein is CASSLQGNNYEQYF.